The next 28 T cell receptor beta chains were all read from a single sample in a study of CD4 T cells in relation to SARS-CoV-2 and coronaviruses. Unexposed donor CD4+ T cells date from about 2011-2018, before the COVID-19 pandemic. The table came from immunoSEQ multiplex PCR; TCRdb's copy has only in-frame clones and leaves some out. The sample carries around 65,000 clones, 87% recorded once. Material: memory CD4+ T cells from PBMCs. These receptors came from a human donor in good health.

The chain combines TRBV28 with TRBJ2-2, with D possibly TRBD2 on 6 matching bases. V was clipped by 7 bases and J by 2 bases, with 14 bases between them. The germline V gene encodes CDR1 MDHEN and CDR2 SYDVKM. This CDR3 region has 15 residues. CDR3 coding DNA: TGTGCCAGCACCCTACTGGGAGGTAACACCGGGGAGCTGTTTTTT. It specifies CASTLLGGNTGELFF.

This chain joins TRBV28 and TRBJ1-1; D is unclear. The V gene lost 7 bases and the J gene lost 6 bases, with 12 bases spanning the gap. Per the germline V gene, CDR1 is MDHEN and CDR2 is SYDVKM. The CDR3 covers 12 residues. CDR3 coding DNA: TGTGCCAGCAACCCTCTGAGGCCTGAAGCTTTCTTT. As protein: CASNPLRPEAFF.

V and J are TRBV27 and TRBJ2-5, with TRBD1 matching over 9 bases. The CDR3 length is 16 residues. V gave up 7 bases and J gave up 5 bases; unmatched junction bases: 14. CDR1 is MNHEY and CDR2 is SMNVEV in the germline V gene (reference sequence). In DNA form, the CDR3 reads TGTGCCAGCAAACAGGGGGCCCGGGATCGAGGGGAGACCCAGTACTTC. It codes for CASKQGARDRGETQYF.

The chain links TRBV18 to TRBJ2-1; TRBD2 is a possible D gene (6 bases). The length of the CDR3 is 16 residues. The V gene's germline CDR1 is KGHSH and CDR2 LQKENI. The ends were cut back, 0 bases at V and 0 bases at J, with 9 bases in the middle. CDR3 amino acids: CASSPPPDYSYNEQFF. The CDR3 nucleotides are TGTGCCAGCTCACCACCCCCGGACTACTCCTACAATGAGCAGTTCTTC.

The chain has TRBV6-6 and TRBJ1-2; D ambiguous. Germline values: CDR1 MNHNY, CDR2 SVGAGI (reference sequence). Trimming left V 0 bases short and J 4 bases short, with 9 bases between. This CDR3 has 14 residues. CDR3 coding DNA: TGTGCCAGCAGTTACTCGTTCACCTCCTATGGCTACACCTTC. Protein product: CASSYSFTSYGYTF.

The rearrangement uses TRBV7-9 and TRBJ2-7; maybe TRBD2 (5 bases). Trimming took 5 bases from V and 4 from J, leaving 18 bases between them. Germline loops: CDR1 SEHNR, CDR2 FQNEAQ (reference sequence). The CDR3 has 15 amino acids. The CDR3: CASSQSGKWDYEQYF. DNA for the CDR3: TGTGCCAGCAGCCAATCGGGGAAATGGGATTACGAGCAGTACTTC.

This clone was counted once. This rearrangement joins TRBV6-6 to TRBJ2-7; D unclear. CDR1 is MNHNY and CDR2 is SVGAGI in the germline V gene (reference sequence). CDR3 size: 13 residues. Trimming took 5 bases from V and 1 from J, leaving 9 bases between them. The CDR3 sequence is CASSRGNSYEQYF. CDR3 nucleotide sequence: TGTGCCAGCAGTCGTGGGAATTCCTACGAGCAGTACTTC.

This sequence joins TRBV9 and TRBJ1-2; a weak D match, TRBD1 (5 bases). CDR1 is SGDLS, CDR2 YYNGEE, per germline. Trimming took 2 bases from V and 5 from J, leaving 13 bases between them. This CDR3 has 14 residues. This CDR3 is CASSVQPGEYGYTF. The CDR3 nucleotides read TGTGCCAGCAGCGTGCAGCCGGGGGAGTATGGCTACACCTTC.

This chain connects TRBV3-1 (or the pseudogene TRBV3-2) to TRBJ1-1, with D possibly matching TRBD1 (5 bases). This CDR3 spans 15 amino acids. Between the trimmed V and J ends, which lost 1 base and 5 bases, there was a span of 14 bases. In germline, CDR1 is LGHDT, CDR2 YNNKEL (reference sequence). CDR3 amino acids: CASSQGGGWGTEAFF. The CDR3 nucleotides read TGTGCCAGCAGCCAAGGGGGAGGGTGGGGGACTGAAGCTTTCTTT.

This clone was observed a single time. The CDR3 DNA reads TGTGCCACCAGTGACGTGGGCGGGACAGATACGCAGTATTTT. This encodes CATSDVGGTDTQYF. The chain has TRBV24-1 and TRBJ2-3; D possibly corresponds to TRBD2 (5 bases). The germline CDR1 and CDR2 sequences are KGHDR and SFDVKD. The CDR3 is made up of 14 amino acids. Trimming pared 4 bases from V and 3 bases from J, leaving 10 bases between.

The rearrangement links TRBV11-1 to TRBJ2-1, with 10 positions matching TRBD2. The CDR3 contains 16 residues. With V trimmed by 5 bases and J by 9 bases, 13 bases remained unmatched. Looked up from germline, CDR1 is SGHAT and CDR2 is FQDESV (reference sequence). Written as DNA, the CDR3 is TGTGCCAGCAGCCCCCTGGGTAGCGGGAGGTTAGTTGAGCAGTTCTTC. It is translated as CASSPLGSGRLVEQFF. Based on the CDR3 plus reference TRBV11-1 and TRBJ2-1, the full variable domain is EAEVAQSPRYKITEKSQAVAFWCDPISGHATLYWYRQILGQGPELLVQFQDESVVDDSQLPKDRFSAERLKGVDSTLKIQPAELGDSAMYLCASSPLGSGRLVEQFFGPGTRLTVL.

The rearrangement joins TRBV19 to TRBJ1-1; perhaps TRBD1 as D (6 bases). The V end lost 4 bases, the J end lost 0 bases, and 18 bases lay between the germline ends. The CDR3 is 17 amino acids. Per the germline V gene, CDR1 is LNHDA and CDR2 is SQIVND (reference sequence). The CDR3 nucleotides are TGTGCCAGTAGTAAAACAGGGAGAGTTTGGATGAACACTGAAGCTTTCTTT. The encoded protein is CASSKTGRVWMNTEAFF.

The V and J genes are TRBV28 and TRBJ1-3; D gene ambiguous. Per germline, CDR1 MDHEN and CDR2 SYDVKM. The CDR3 runs to 17 residues. Between the trimmed V and J ends, which lost 3 bases and 0 bases, there was a span of 15 bases. CDR3 sequence reads: CASSFRTGLNSGNTIYF. DNA for the CDR3: TGTGCCAGCAGTTTCAGGACGGGGTTGAACTCTGGAAACACCATATATTTT.

The genes are TRBV6-2 or TRBV6-3 and TRBJ2-7, with D possibly being TRBD1 (6 bases). This CDR3 contains 14 residues. Germline CDR1 reads MNHEY; CDR2 reads SVGEGT. V lost 0 bases and J 10 bases, leaving 16 bases between the germline ends. The CDR3 DNA reads TGTGCCAGCAGTTACTCGAACCCCGGACAGACACAGTACTTC. Its translation: CASSYSNPGQTQYF.

The chain recombines TRBV15 with TRBJ1-5; unclear D gene. The germline V gene has CDR1 LNHNV and CDR2 YYDKDF (reference sequence). CDR3 size: 12 residues. V was clipped by 6 bases and J by 3 bases, with 6 bases between them. The CDR3 coding sequence is TGTGCCACCAGGCGCTCCAATCAGCCCCAGCATTTT. Protein product: CATRRSNQPQHF. The whole variable domain, filled in from reference TRBV15 and TRBJ1-5, reads DAMVIQNPRYQVTQFGKPVTLSCSQTLNHNVMYWYQQKSSQAPKLLFHYYDKDFNNEADTPDNFQSRRPNTSFCFLDIRSPGLGDTAMYLCATRRSNQPQHFGDGTRLSIL.

The chain links TRBV24-1 to TRBJ2-3; TRBD2 aligns across 7 bases. V lost 2 bases to trimming and J lost 7 bases; unmatched junction nucleotides: 8. The V gene's germline CDR1 is KGHDR and CDR2 SFDVKD. The CDR3 is 15 residues long. CDR3 loop: CATSDSRGAGYTQYF. The DNA for the CDR3 is TGTGCCACCAGTGATTCCCGGGGAGCGGGGTATACGCAGTATTTT.

The rearrangement joins TRBV21-1 to TRBJ2-7; TRBD1 was called by the table and not checked on the DNA. TRBV21-1 is a documented pseudogene. This CDR3 region has 14 residues. CDR3 residues: CASSKGQGDHEQYF. CDR3 bases: TGTGCCAGCAGCAAAGGACAGGGAGACCACGAGCAGTACTTC.

The chain recombines TRBV28 with TRBJ2-7, with 10 bases that match TRBD1. Unmatched junction bases numbered 6, after V lost 5 bases and J lost 5 bases. The CDR3 loop spans 14 amino acids. CDR1 and CDR2 (germline): MDHEN, SYDVKM. CDR3: CASSQWTGGDEQYF. CDR3 nucleotides: TGTGCCAGCAGTCAATGGACAGGGGGGGACGAGCAGTACTTC.

This chain links TRBV6-5 with TRBJ2-7; D may be TRBD1 (5 bases). V was clipped by 6 bases and J by 0 bases, with 12 bases between them. The CDR3 is made up of 14 amino acids. Germline values: CDR1 MNHEY, CDR2 SVGAGI. The chain's CDR3 is CASRRIQGSYEQYF. The CDR3 DNA reads as TGTGCCAGCAGAAGAATTCAGGGCTCCTACGAGCAGTACTTC.

The V gene is TRBV18, the J gene TRBJ1-4; possible D gene TRBD1, 5 bases. This CDR3 region has 16 residues. Germline V gene sequence: CDR1 KGHSH, CDR2 LQKENI. Trimming left V 2 bases short and J 7 bases short, with 17 bases between. CDR3 amino acids: CASSPIMAGRSEKLFF. CDR3 DNA: TGTGCCAGCTCACCAATCATGGCAGGGAGGAGTGAAAAACTGTTTTTT.

This clone was seen a single time. The chain is built from TRBV28 and TRBJ1-5; a weak D match, TRBD1 (5 bases). With 6 bases removed from V and 12 bases from J, the gap between germline ends came to 18 bases. Germline values: CDR1 MDHEN, CDR2 SYDVKM. This CDR3 comprises 13 residues. The CDR3 protein is CASSIAPRRGQHF. The DNA for the CDR3 is TGTGCCAGCAGCATCGCCCCCCGAAGGGGCCAGCATTTT.

With regard to this clone: A read error may account for a junction end that differs from germline. The identical CDR3 is also encoded by other nucleotide sequences in the sample. J is TRBJ1-2 and V is TRBV18, with TRBD1 matching 7 bases. The CDR3 length is 14 residues. The germline CDR1 and CDR2 sequences are KGHSH and LQKENI. The CDR3 loop reads CASSPPTRQGVSTF. The CDR3 DNA is TGTGCTAGCTCACCACCTACACGACAGGGAGTCTCCACCTTC.

The chain joins TRBV5-8 to TRBJ1-6; D gene ambiguous. V was trimmed by 5 bases and J by 8 bases, leaving 5 bases between them. CDR1 and CDR2 (germline): SGHTS, YDEGEE. The CDR3 has 11 amino acids. This CDR3 reads CASSVYSPLHF. The CDR3 nucleotides read TGTGCCAGCAGTGTGTATTCACCCCTCCACTTT. Complete variable domain (other parts from reference TRBV5-8 and TRBJ1-6): EAGVTQSPTHLIKTRGQQATLRCSPISGHTSVYWYQQALGLGLQFLLWYDEGEERNRGNFPPRFSGRQFPNYSSELNVNALELEDSALYLCASSVYSPLHFGNGTRLTVT.

The chain combines TRBV6-2 or TRBV6-3 with TRBJ2-5; 10 nucleotides match TRBD2. V was pared by 0 bases and J by 5 bases, with 12 bases of the junction left unmatched. Germline CDR1 is MNHEY and CDR2 is SVGEGT. The CDR3 covers 18 residues. The CDR3 DNA is TGTGCCAGCAGTTACTCGAGGCTAGCGGGAGTACAGCTGGAGACCCAGTACTTC. Amino acid sequence: CASSYSRLAGVQLETQYF.

This chain uses TRBV7-2 with TRBJ2-7; weak D call: TRBD2 (7 bases). This CDR3 has 13 amino acids. The germline gives CDR1 SGHTA, CDR2 FQGNSA. V lost 5 bases to trimming and J lost 7 bases, with 15 bases between them. The CDR3, as DNA: TGTGCCAGCAGCCTTGTCAGGGGAGGGGAGCAGTACTTC. Its protein product is CASSLVRGGEQYF. Based on the CDR3 plus reference TRBV7-2 and TRBJ2-7, the full variable domain is GAGVSQSPSNKVTEKGKDVELRCDPISGHTALYWYRQSLGQGLEFLIYFQGNSAPDKSGLPSDRFSAERTGGSVSTLTIQRTQQEDSAVYLCASSLVRGGEQYFGPGTRLTVT.

About this clone: Other DNA sequences in the sample encode the same CDR3. This chain links TRBV3-1 (or the pseudogene TRBV3-2) with TRBJ2-3, with D unclear. This CDR3 is 15 amino acids long. V lost 1 base and J 1 base, leaving 9 bases between the germline ends. Germline V lookup: CDR1 LGHDT, CDR2 YNNKEL (reference sequence). Here the CDR3 DNA reads TGTGCCAGCAGCCAAGGAACGAGCGGCACAGATACGCAGTATTTT. This encodes CASSQGTSGTDTQYF.

This chain uses TRBV11-3 with TRBJ2-3; D call uncertain. V lost 5 bases, J lost 7 bases, and 16 bases lay in between. CDR1 and CDR2 (germline): SGHNT, YENEEA. The CDR3 loop spans 14 amino acids. The CDR3 protein is CASSEAAGAYTQYF. The DNA for the CDR3 is TGTGCCAGCAGCGAGGCGGCCGGTGCGTATACGCAGTATTTT. Using reference TRBV11-3 and TRBJ2-3 for the parts outside the CDR3, the full variable domain is EAGVVQSPRYKIIEKKQPVAFWCNPISGHNTLYWYLQNLGQGPELLIRYENEEAVDDSQLPKDRFSAERLKGVDSTLKIQPAELGDSAVYLCASSEAAGAYTQYFGPGTRLTVL.

This chain joins TRBV5-1 and TRBJ2-3; TRBD2 agrees at 9 bases. J was trimmed by 4 bases and V by 2 bases; bases with no gene match: 5. The CDR3 is 15 amino acids. The germline gives CDR1 SGHRS, CDR2 YFSETQ. CDR3 nucleotide sequence: TGCGCCAGCAGCTTACTGATAGCGGGAGCAGATACGCAGTATTTT. It codes for CASSLLIAGADTQYF.